This TCR beta chain was observed in a study of identical twins. TCRdb reanalysed the 5' RACE reads using MiXCR and keeps one entry per CDR3 protein. The table shows around 370,000 distinct CDR3 sequences, with roughly 9% occurring only once. Study results and limitations: Modeled out-of-frame TCR alpha sharing in monozygotic twins fell below observed levels. Where beta out-of-frame sequences were concerned, excess twin sharing was weaker. A cross-sectional statistical analysis, not follow-up of the same donors, supported the conclusions.

CDR3 length equals 13 residues. The ends were cut back, 4 bases at V and 5 bases at J, with 9 bases in the middle. This clonotype showed up many times. What it recognizes is unknown. This TCR derives from a woman aged 45-59 years in good health. Sequencing used naive T cells sorted from blood. The rearrangement links TRBV12-3 or TRBV12-4 to TRBJ2-1; D is unresolved. CDR3 nucleotides: TGTGCCAGCAGTTCCCGGATTCACAATGAGCAGTTCTTC. Protein: CASSSRIHNEQFF.